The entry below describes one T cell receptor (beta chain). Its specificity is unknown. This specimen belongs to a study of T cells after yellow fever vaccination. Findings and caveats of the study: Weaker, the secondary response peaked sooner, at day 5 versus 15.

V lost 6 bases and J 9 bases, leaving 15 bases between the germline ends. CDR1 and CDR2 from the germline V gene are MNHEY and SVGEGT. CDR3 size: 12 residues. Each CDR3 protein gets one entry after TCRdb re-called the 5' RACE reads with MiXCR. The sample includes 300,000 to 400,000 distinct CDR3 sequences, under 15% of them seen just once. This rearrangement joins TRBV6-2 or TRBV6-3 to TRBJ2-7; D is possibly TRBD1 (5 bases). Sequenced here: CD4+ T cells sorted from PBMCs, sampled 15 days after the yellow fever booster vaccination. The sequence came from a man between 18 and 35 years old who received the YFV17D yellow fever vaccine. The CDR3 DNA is TGTGCCAGCAGGCTGGACATAGGCCCGCAGTACTTC. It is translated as CASRLDIGPQYF.